Listed here are 11 T cell receptor beta chains from one sample, sequenced in a study of T-cell memory formation after mild COVID-19. TCRdb used MiXCR to reprocess the 5' RACE reads, holding one entry per CDR3 protein. The data contain 210,000 or so distinct CDR3 sequences, 15% to 20% of them seen just once; the ten biggest clones take up roughly 2.4%. The sample taken for sequencing was PBMCs or a T cell subset sorted from them (not recorded which). Receptors were obtained from an adult woman who had mild COVID-19 (a few samples of this study predate the infection). Cell type and time point are not known.

This clonotype was counted only a few times. The chain combines TRBV6-5 with TRBJ2-7; possible D gene TRBD2, 5 bases. V was shortened by 7 bases and J by 7 bases, with 17 bases between the two germline ends. From germline, CDR1 is MNHEY and CDR2 SVGAGI. The CDR3 loop spans 13 amino acids. The CDR3 region is CASTTPGPGEQYF. Written as DNA, the CDR3 is TGTGCCAGCACTACACCGGGTCCGGGAGAGCAGTACTTC.

This clonotype was detected many times. The chain carries TRBV19 and TRBJ2-1; 9 bases align to TRBD2. The V segment lost 4 bases and the J segment 6 bases; nucleotides outside the gene matches: 4. Germline loops: CDR1 LNHDA, CDR2 SQIVND (reference sequence). The CDR3 runs to 14 residues. The CDR3 is CASSSGRVFNEQFF. DNA for the CDR3: TGTGCCAGTAGTAGCGGGAGGGTATTCAATGAGCAGTTCTTC.

This clonotype was seen ten or more times. This chain uses TRBV12-3 or TRBV12-4 with TRBJ2-1; the match to TRBD2 covers 12 bases. The CDR3 spans 16 residues. V gave up 6 bases and J gave up 5 bases; unmatched junction bases: 8. The CDR3 loop is CASRPSGGDHNNEQFF. As DNA, the CDR3 is TGTGCCAGCAGACCTAGCGGGGGGGACCACAACAATGAGCAGTTCTTC.

This clonotype was seen repeatedly, ten times or more. This chain connects TRBV20-1 to TRBJ2-4; D is ambiguous. Germline V CDR1 and CDR2: DFQATT, SNEGSKA (reference sequence). The CDR3 has 12 amino acids. Trimming stripped 1 base from V and 7 bases from J, with 8 bases between. CDR3 nucleotides: TGCAGTGCTAGAGCCAGCAATAACATTCAGTACTTC. Translating it yields CSARASNNIQYF.

Ten or more counts support this clonotype. The V call is TRBV7-2, the J call TRBJ2-3, with D tentatively TRBD2 (5 bases). The V gene's germline CDR1 is SGHTA and CDR2 FQGNSA. V gave up 4 bases and J gave up 5 bases, with 16 bases separating them. The CDR3 runs 15 residues. The CDR3 nucleotides read TGTGCCAGCAGCTCCCTACCGGGAAACCTAGATACGCAGTATTTT. This codes for CASSSLPGNLDTQYF.

The chain joins TRBV7-2 to TRBJ2-1; D gene uncertain. Trimming pared 0 bases from V and 7 bases from J, leaving 4 bases between. Germline assignment: CDR1 SGHTA and CDR2 FQGNSA. The length of the CDR3 is 12 residues. The CDR3 coding sequence is TGTGCCAGCAGCTTAGCGTGGAATGAGCAGTTCTTC. Protein product: CASSLAWNEQFF.

The chain carries TRBV25-1 and TRBJ2-1; 11 bases match TRBD2. This CDR3 region has 19 residues. Germline loops: CDR1 MGHDK, CDR2 SYGVNS. Trimming at V came to 1 base and at J to 0 bases, leaving 8 bases not matched to a gene. CDR3 nucleotides: TGTGCCAGCAGTGAATCCTTACTAGCGGGAGACAGCTCCTACAATGAGCAGTTCTTC. As protein: CASSESLLAGDSSYNEQFF.

The chain uses TRBV7-9 and TRBJ2-3, with 7 positions matching TRBD1. Germline CDR1 and CDR2: SEHNR and FQNEAQ (reference sequence). The V segment lost 5 bases and the J segment 5 bases; nucleotides outside the gene matches: 16. CDR3 size: 17 residues. The CDR3 DNA reads as TGTGCCAGCAGCCGCCCCCGTGGGGACAGAGTAAGAGATACGCAGTATTTT. It codes for CASSRPRGDRVRDTQYF.

Points on this clonotype: The junction departs from the called germline gene at one end, perhaps through a read error. The CDR3 protein is CASRGLAAEGF. CDR3 sequence (DNA): TGTGCCAGCAGGGGACTAGCCGCCGAGGGATTC. The chain combines TRBV6-2 or TRBV6-3 with TRBJ2-5, with 9 bases identical to TRBD2. This CDR3 comprises 11 residues. Germline V gives CDR1 MNHEY, CDR2 SVGEGT.

V usage is TRBV6-2 or TRBV6-3 and J usage is TRBJ1-5; the D is unclear. CDR3 size: 12 residues. The V end was cut by 4 bases, the J end by 5 bases, with 6 bases between. Per germline, CDR1 MNHEY and CDR2 SVGEGT. CDR3 sequence (DNA): TGTGCCAGCAGTTCCAGTGATCAGCCCCAGCATTTT. This gives the protein CASSSSDQPQHF.

The V and J genes are TRBV2 and TRBJ2-3; D is ambiguous. Trimming removed 7 bases at V and 4 bases at J, with 9 bases between. From germline, CDR1 is SNHLY and CDR2 FYNNEI. This CDR3 is 12 amino acids long. In DNA, the CDR3 is TGTGCCAGCACGTTTCACTCAGATACGCAGTATTTT. Amino acids: CASTFHSDTQYF.